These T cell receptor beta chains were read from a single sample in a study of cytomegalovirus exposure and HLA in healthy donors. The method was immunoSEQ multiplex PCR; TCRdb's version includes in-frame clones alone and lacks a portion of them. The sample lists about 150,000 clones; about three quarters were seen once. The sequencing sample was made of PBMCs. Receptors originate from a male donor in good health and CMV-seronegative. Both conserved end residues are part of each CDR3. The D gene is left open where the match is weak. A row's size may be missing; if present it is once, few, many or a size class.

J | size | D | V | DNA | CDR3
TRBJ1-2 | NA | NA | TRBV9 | TGTGCCAGCAGCGATATGACGGGAGGGGGCTACACCTTC | CASSDMTGGGYTF
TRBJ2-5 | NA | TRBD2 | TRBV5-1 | TGCGCCAGCAGCCCGTTACTAGCGGGAGTTAGGGAGACCCAGTACTTC | CASSPLLAGVRETQYF
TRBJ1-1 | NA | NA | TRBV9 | TGTGCCAGCAGCGTAGGGGCCGATGAAGCTTTCTTT | CASSVGADEAFF
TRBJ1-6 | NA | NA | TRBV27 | TGTGCCAGCAGTTTCGCCGCCACCGGGAGTAATTCACCCCTCCACTTT | CASSFAATGSNSPLHF
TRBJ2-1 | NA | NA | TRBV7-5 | TGTGCCAGAAGCCGCCCGAGTCCGAGCCACAATGAGCAGTTCTTC | CARSRPSPSHNEQFF
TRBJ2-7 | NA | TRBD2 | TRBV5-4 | TGTGCCAGCAGCTGGGGGACTAGCGGGAGTCCCCTCTACGAGCAGTACTTC | CASSWGTSGSPLYEQYF
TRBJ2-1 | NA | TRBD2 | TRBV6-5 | TGTGCCAGCAGTTCACTCAGCGGGAGTACCTACAATGAGCAGTTCTTC | CASSSLSGSTYNEQFF
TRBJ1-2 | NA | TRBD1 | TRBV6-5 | TGTGCCAGCAGTTACACCCGACAGGGCTATGGCTACACCTTC | CASSYTRQGYGYTF
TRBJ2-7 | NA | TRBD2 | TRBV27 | TGTGCCAGCAGTTTCCAACTAGCGACCGAGCAGTACTTC | CASSFQLATEQYF
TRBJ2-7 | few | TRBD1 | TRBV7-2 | TGTGCCAGCAGCTTCCTGGGACAGGGGTTGGCCGAGCAGTACTTC | CASSFLGQGLAEQYF
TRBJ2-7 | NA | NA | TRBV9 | TGTGCCAGCAGCGTAGGGGGCTCCTCCTACGAGCAGTACTTC | CASSVGGSSYEQYF
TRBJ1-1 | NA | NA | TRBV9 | TGTGCCAGCAGCACTTCGGGGGGGGGTAACACTGAAGCTTTCTTT | CASSTSGGGNTEAFF
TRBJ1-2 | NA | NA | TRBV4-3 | TGCGCCAGCAGCTTGGAAAGGACAGACTATGGCTACACCTTC | CASSLERTDYGYTF
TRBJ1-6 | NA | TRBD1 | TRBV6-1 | TGTGCCAGCAGTGTAAGGGGACAGGGGATAAATAATTCACCCCTCCACTTT | CASSVRGQGINNSPLHF
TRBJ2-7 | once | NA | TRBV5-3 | TGTGCCAGAAGCCGAGGACTAAAAGGGACCTACGAGCAGTACTTC | CARSRGLKGTYEQYF
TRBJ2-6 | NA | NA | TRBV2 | TGTGCCAGCAGTGAGGACTTCTCTGGGGCCAACGTCCTGACTTTC | CASSEDFSGANVLTF
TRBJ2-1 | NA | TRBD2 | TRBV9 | TGTGCCAGCAGCGTAGGGCGGGAGGGCCGGCAGTTCTTC | CASSVGREGRQFF
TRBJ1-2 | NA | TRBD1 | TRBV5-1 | TGCGCCAGCAGCTTGACAGGGGCCTATGGCTACACCTTC | CASSLTGAYGYTF
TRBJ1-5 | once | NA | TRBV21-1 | TGTGCCAGCAGGGGTAGACTTCTGGGCAATCAGCCCCAGCATTTT | CASRGRLLGNQPQHF
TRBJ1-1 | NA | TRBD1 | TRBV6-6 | TGTGCCAGCAGTTACGGGGACAGGGTGAACACTGAAGCTTTCTTT | CASSYGDRVNTEAFF
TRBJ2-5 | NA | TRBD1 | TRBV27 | TGTGCCAGCAGTGTCACAGGGGGCCAAGAGACCCAGTACTTC | CASSVTGGQETQYF
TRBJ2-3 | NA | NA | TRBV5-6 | TGTGCCAGCAGCTTGGGGAGAACCTCGGATACGCAGTATTTT | CASSLGRTSDTQYF
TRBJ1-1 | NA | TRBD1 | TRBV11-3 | TGTGCCAGCAGCTTCAGGGGGACAGGGGGTTTTAGGACTGAAGCTTTCTTT | CASSFRGTGGFRTEAFF
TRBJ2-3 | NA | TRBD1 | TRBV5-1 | TGCGCCAGCAGCTTTGAGGACAGGGGAACAGATACGCAGTATTTT | CASSFEDRGTDTQYF
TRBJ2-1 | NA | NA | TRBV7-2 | TGTGCCAGCAGCTTAGATGCAGGGTCCTACAATGAGCAGTTCTTC | CASSLDAGSYNEQFF
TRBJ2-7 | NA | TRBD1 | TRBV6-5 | TGTGCCAGCACCACACAGGGGAACGAGCAGTACTTC | CASTTQGNEQYF
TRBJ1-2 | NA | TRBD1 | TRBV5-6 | TGTGCCAGCAGCTTGAGACAGGGACTTAACTATGGCTACACCTTC | CASSLRQGLNYGYTF
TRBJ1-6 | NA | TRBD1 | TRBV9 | TGTGCCAGCAGCGTAACTTCAGGACAGGGTTCACCCCTCCACTTT | CASSVTSGQGSPLHF
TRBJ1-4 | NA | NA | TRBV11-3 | TGTGCCAGCAGCTTGGGTCGGAGCCAGGGGAATGAAAAACTGTTTTTT | CASSLGRSQGNEKLFF
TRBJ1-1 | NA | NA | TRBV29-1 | TGCAGTGCCCGGGAGGGCACTGAAGCTTTCTTT | CSAREGTEAFF
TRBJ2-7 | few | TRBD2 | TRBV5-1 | TGCGCCAGCAGCGTGACTAGCGGGAGTGGGTACGAGCAGTACTTC | CASSVTSGSGYEQYF
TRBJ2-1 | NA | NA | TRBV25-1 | TGTGCCAGCAGTGATCAATCCTACAATGAGCAGTTCTTC | CASSDQSYNEQFF
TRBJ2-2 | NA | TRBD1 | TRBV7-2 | TGTGCCAGCAGCTCGAGGGACAGGGAGGGGACCGGGGAGCTGTTTTTT | CASSSRDREGTGELFF
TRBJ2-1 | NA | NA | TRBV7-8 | TGTGCCAGCAGCTTAGATAGGCGGAATGAGCAGTTCTTC | CASSLDRRNEQFF
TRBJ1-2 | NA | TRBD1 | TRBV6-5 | TGTGCCAGCACCTCCCAGGGGGCGGATGGCTACACCTTC | CASTSQGADGYTF
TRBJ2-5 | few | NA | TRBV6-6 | TGTGCCAGCAGTCTATCCGGGACTCCTAGGGAGACCCAGTACTTC | CASSLSGTPRETQYF
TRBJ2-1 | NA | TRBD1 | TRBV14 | TGTGCCAGCAGCCCCTATTCGGGACAGGGATATGAGCAGTTCTTC | CASSPYSGQGYEQFF
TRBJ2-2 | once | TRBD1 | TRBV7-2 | TGTGCCAGCAGCTCACAGGGGGGGGAGCTGTTTTTT | CASSSQGGELFF
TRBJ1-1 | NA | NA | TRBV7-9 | TGTTCCAGCAGCTTGGCCGACTCTGAAGCTTTCTTT | CSSSLADSEAFF
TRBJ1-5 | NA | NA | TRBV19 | TGTGCCAGTAGTATAGAAAGCGGCGGGCCCCAGCATTTT | CASSIESGGPQHF
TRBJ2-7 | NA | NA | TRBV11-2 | TGTGCCAGCAGCCCCCAGGTAGGGGGTGAGGGCTACGAGCAGTACTTC | CASSPQVGGEGYEQYF
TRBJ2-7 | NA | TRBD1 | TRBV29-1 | TGCAGCGTTGACGGAGAGACAGGGGGCTACGAGCAGTACTTC | CSVDGETGGYEQYF
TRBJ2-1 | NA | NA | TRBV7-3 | NA | CASSPLTGQFFGEQFF
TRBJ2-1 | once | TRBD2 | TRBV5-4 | TGTGCCAGCAGCTTGGATGGGACTAGGTACTCCTACAATGAGCAGTTCTTC | CASSLDGTRYSYNEQFF
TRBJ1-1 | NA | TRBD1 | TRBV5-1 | TGCGCCAGCAGCTTGTACAGGGGCCCGGGGAACACTGAAGCTTTCTTT | CASSLYRGPGNTEAFF
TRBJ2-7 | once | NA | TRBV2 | TGTGCCAGCAGTGAAGGTGGGGCCCTTCTTTACGAGCAGTACTTC | CASSEGGALLYEQYF
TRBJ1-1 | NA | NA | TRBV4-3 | TGCGCCAGCAGCCAAGACCGGGGAGGAAGGACTGAAGCTTTCTTT | CASSQDRGGRTEAFF
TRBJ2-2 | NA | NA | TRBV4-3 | TGCGCCAGCAGCCAAGATTTTACTTCGACCGGGGAGCTGTTTTTT | CASSQDFTSTGELFF